These T cell receptor beta chains were read from a single sample in a study of beta chain features in type 1 diabetes. Sequencing was performed with immunoSEQ multiplex PCR; in TCRdb, only in-frame clones are kept and a portion is missing. This table holds about 620,000 clones, roughly 16% found once. Sequenced: naive CD4+ T cells from blood. The receptors here all came from a man aged 18-30 years in good health. CDR3s include the opening cysteine and the closing phenylalanine or tryptophan. Fields, in order: V gene, J gene, CDR3 length, clone size, D gene, CDR3 DNA, CDR3 protein. The D gene is left open where the match is weak. The size entry is marked missing in some rows and otherwise reads once, few, many or a size class.

TRBV25-1	TRBJ1-6	14	NA	NA	TGTGCCAGCAGTGAAGAGGGGGTAAGGCCACCCCTCCACTTT	CASSEEGVRPPLHF
TRBV9	TRBJ1-1	15	NA	TRBD1	TGTGCCAGCAGCGGGGCCGGGACAGGGACGACTGAAGCTTTCTTT	CASSGAGTGTTEAFF
TRBV30	TRBJ2-5	13	NA	NA	TGTGTCTGGAGTAGGGGAGCCCAAGAGACCCAGTACTTC	CVWSRGAQETQYF
TRBV30	TRBJ1-6	17	NA	TRBD1	TGTGCCTGGAGTGAAACCCAGGGGGCGCGTATTAATTCACCCCTCCACTTT	CAWSETQGARINSPLHF
TRBV7-9	TRBJ1-4	14	few	NA	TGTGCCAGCAGCCTGGGGGACATAAGCGGAAAACTGTTTTTT	CASSLGDISGKLFF
TRBV5-1	TRBJ1-1	14	NA	NA	TGCGCCAGTAGCTTCGGGCACCAGAACACTGAAGCTTTCTTT	CASSFGHQNTEAFF
TRBV20-1	TRBJ2-7	11	NA	TRBD2	TGCAGTGCGGGACTAGTCTACGAGCAGTACTTC	CSAGLVYEQYF
TRBV9	TRBJ2-1	13	NA	NA	TGTGCCAGCAGCGTAGCCCCGACAGATGAGCAGTTCTTC	CASSVAPTDEQFF
TRBV15	TRBJ2-1	16	few	NA	TGTGCCACCAGCAGAGATCTAAAGGTCGCCTACAATGAGCAGTTCTTC	CATSRDLKVAYNEQFF
TRBV29-1	TRBJ2-7	13	once	NA	TGCAGCGCGAAAAAAACGGGGTACTACGAGCAGTACTTC	CSAKKTGYYEQYF
TRBV7-3	TRBJ1-1	13	NA	NA	TGTGCCAGCAGCTTAAAGAAGGGGGTTGAAGCTTTCTTT	CASSLKKGVEAFF
TRBV9	TRBJ2-6	15	few	NA	TGTGCCAGCAGCGTAGGGATCTCTGGGGCCAACGTCCTGACTTTC	CASSVGISGANVLTF
TRBV5-1	TRBJ2-7	13	once	NA	TGCGCCAGCAGCGTGGACAGCCACTACGAGCAGTACTTC	CASSVDSHYEQYF
TRBV6-6	TRBJ1-5	16	once	NA	TGTGCCAGCGTACCGAGGGGGGGCAGGGGAAGTCAGCCCCAGCATTTT	CASVPRGGRGSQPQHF
TRBV15	TRBJ2-7	13	NA	NA	TGTGCCACCAGCAGAGATCCAGGCTACGAGCAGTACTTC	CATSRDPGYEQYF
TRBV7-2	TRBJ2-7	19	few	TRBD2	TGTGCCAGCAGCTTAGTCGGATGGTCTACCGGACTAGCGAGCTACGAGCAGTACTTC	CASSLVGWSTGLASYEQYF
TRBV9	TRBJ2-1	13	few	TRBD2	TGTGCCAGCAGCGTTAGCGGGAGCAATGAGCAGTTCTTC	CASSVSGSNEQFF
TRBV4-3	TRBJ1-3	16	few	NA	TGCGCCAGCAGCCAAGATACACGTTTCTCTGGAAACACCATATATTTT	CASSQDTRFSGNTIYF
TRBV5-7	TRBJ2-4	17	NA	NA	TGTGCCAGCAGCTTGGGAGAGCAGGGGAAAGCCAAAAACATTCAGTACTTC	CASSLGEQGKAKNIQYF
TRBV28	TRBJ1-5	12	few	NA	TGTGCCAGCAGGGGAAGCAATCAGCCCCAGCATTTT	CASRGSNQPQHF
TRBV19	TRBJ1-5	14	NA	NA	TGTGCCAGTAGTATAGAAGGGGGGAATCAGCCCCAGCATTTT	CASSIEGGNQPQHF
TRBV5-1	TRBJ1-1	15	NA	TRBD1	TGCGCCAGCAGCGCCGGGGACAGGGGGTACACTGAAGCTTTCTTT	CASSAGDRGYTEAFF
TRBV30	TRBJ1-6	14	NA	NA	TGTGCCTGGGACCGACGAGGGCTTAATTCACCCCTCCACTTT	CAWDRRGLNSPLHF
TRBV4-1	TRBJ1-5	16	NA	NA	TGCGCCAGCAGCCAAGGGACATTTATTGGCAATCAGCCCCAGCATTTT	CASSQGTFIGNQPQHF
TRBV5-1	TRBJ2-2	16	NA	NA	TGCGCCAGCAGCTTGTCGGTCGCTAGCGCAGCCGGGGAGCTGTTTTTT	CASSLSVASAAGELFF
TRBV18	TRBJ1-2	16	once	TRBD1	TGTGCCAGCTCACCGGTGACAGGGCCCGCTAACTATGGCTACACCTTC	CASSPVTGPANYGYTF
TRBV18	TRBJ1-5	17	few	NA	TGTGCCAGCTCCCTTTCGCGAGAAAGGTATAGCAATCAGCCCCAGCATTTT	CASSLSRERYSNQPQHF
TRBV5-6	TRBJ1-1	15	NA	NA	TGTGCCAGCAGCCCTCGTCTGACAGCTAACACTGAAGCTTTCTTT	CASSPRLTANTEAFF
TRBV5-4	TRBJ1-3	14	few	TRBD1	TGTGCCAGCAGCTCTGACAGGGCTGGAAACACCATATATTTT	CASSSDRAGNTIYF
TRBV9	TRBJ1-2	15	few	NA	TGTGCCAGCAGCGGAGACGTCAGGGGACCCCGTGGCTACACCTTC	CASSGDVRGPRGYTF
TRBV7-2	TRBJ1-6	15	few	NA	TGTGCCAGCAGCTTAGATACGGGCCGCAATTCACCCCTCCACTTT	CASSLDTGRNSPLHF
TRBV7-7	TRBJ1-1	13	NA	NA	TGTGCTAGCAGCTTAGGCAGGGAGAGCCGGGCTTTCTTT	CASSLGRESRAFF
TRBV27	TRBJ2-3	12	NA	NA	TGTGCCAGCAGTAATGCTGCGGTCTCACAGTATTTT	CASSNAAVSQYF
TRBV11-3	TRBJ2-3	14	NA	NA	TGTGCCAGCAGCAATCGAGGCAGCACAGATACGCAGTATTTT	CASSNRGSTDTQYF
TRBV19	TRBJ2-4	21	NA	TRBD2	TGTGCCAGTAGTATAGATAAGCTAGCGGGAGGTACCCCACTTACCAAAAACATTCAGTACTTC	CASSIDKLAGGTPLTKNIQYF
TRBV4-2	TRBJ2-7	14	few	TRBD1	TGTGCCAGCAGCCAAGGACAGGGAACCTACGAGCAGTACTTC	CASSQGQGTYEQYF
TRBV7-3	TRBJ2-1	13	few	NA	TGTGCCAGCAGCTCTGCAACGACTAGTGAGCAGTTCTTC	CASSSATTSEQFF
TRBV6-5	TRBJ1-5	15	NA	TRBD1	TGTGCCAGCAGTGCCCGGGACAGGCGGGATCAGCCCCAGCATTTT	CASSARDRRDQPQHF
TRBV7-3	TRBJ2-2	16	few	NA	TGTGCCAGCAGCTTAACACGGACGCTGAACACCGGGGAGCTGTTTTTT	CASSLTRTLNTGELFF
TRBV4-1	TRBJ1-2	15	NA	TRBD1	TGCGCCAGCAGCCGTCCCGGGACAGGGGACTATGGCTACACCTTC	CASSRPGTGDYGYTF
TRBV28	TRBJ2-7	16	NA	NA	TGTGCCAGCAGTTTATGGGAGAGACTCCTTTCTTACGAGCAGTACTTC	CASSLWERLLSYEQYF
TRBV6-6	TRBJ1-1	14	few	NA	TGTGCCAGCAGAGAAGGACTGATGAACACTGAAGCTTTCTTT	CASREGLMNTEAFF
TRBV28	TRBJ1-2	14	NA	NA	TGTGCCAGCAGCCCCGGAGGGGTGAACTATGGCTACACCTTC	CASSPGGVNYGYTF
TRBV4-1	TRBJ2-7	16	NA	NA	TGCGCCAGCAGCCAATTTAGGATAGGATCGTCCTACGAGCAGTACTTC	CASSQFRIGSSYEQYF
TRBV10-3	TRBJ2-3	13	few	NA	TGTGCCATCAGGCCTAGCGGCACAGATACGCAGTATTTT	CAIRPSGTDTQYF
TRBV19	TRBJ1-5	13	NA	TRBD1	TGTGCCAGTATTGGACAGGGTGCCCAGCCCCAGCATTTT	CASIGQGAQPQHF
TRBV20-1	TRBJ1-1	11	NA	NA	TGCAGTGCTAGTGTGAACACTGAAGCTTTCTTT	CSASVNTEAFF
TRBV18	TRBJ2-7	16	NA	TRBD2	TGTGCCAGCTCAGAAACCGGGACTAGCGGATTCTACGAGCAGTACTTC	CASSETGTSGFYEQYF
TRBV5-1	TRBJ2-2	14	NA	NA	TGCGCCAGCAGCGGGCCAGGGAACACCGGGGAGCTGTTTTTT	CASSGPGNTGELFF
TRBV6-5	TRBJ2-1	11	few	NA	TGTGCCAGCAGTAATTCATATGAGCAGTTCTTC	CASSNSYEQFF